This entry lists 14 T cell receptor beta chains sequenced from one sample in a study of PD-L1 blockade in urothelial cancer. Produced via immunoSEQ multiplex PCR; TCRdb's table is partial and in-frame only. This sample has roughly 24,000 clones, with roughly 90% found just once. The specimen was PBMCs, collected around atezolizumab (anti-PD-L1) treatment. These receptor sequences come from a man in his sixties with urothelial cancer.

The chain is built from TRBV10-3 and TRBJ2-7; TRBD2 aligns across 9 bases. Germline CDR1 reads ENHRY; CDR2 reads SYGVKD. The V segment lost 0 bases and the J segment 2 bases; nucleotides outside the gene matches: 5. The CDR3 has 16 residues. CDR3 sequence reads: CAISESASGAAYEQYF. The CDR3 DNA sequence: TGTGCCATCAGTGAGTCAGCTAGCGGGGCCGCCTACGAGCAGTACTTC.

The CDR3 nucleotides are TGTGCCAGCAGCCCCCGGACTAGTAACCCCTACAATGAGCAGTTCTTC. This sequence encodes CASSPRTSNPYNEQFF. This chain links TRBV5-8 with TRBJ2-1, with 7 bases that match TRBD2. Germline CDR1 and CDR2: SGHTS and YDEGEE. With V trimmed by 4 bases and J by 2 bases, 9 bases remained unmatched. The CDR3 sequence is 16 residues long.

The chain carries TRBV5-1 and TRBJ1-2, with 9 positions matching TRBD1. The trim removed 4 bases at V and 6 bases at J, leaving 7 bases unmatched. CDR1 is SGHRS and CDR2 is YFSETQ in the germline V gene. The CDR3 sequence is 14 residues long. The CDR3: CASSPTGGIDGYTF. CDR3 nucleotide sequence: TGCGCCAGCAGCCCTACAGGGGGCATCGATGGCTACACCTTC.

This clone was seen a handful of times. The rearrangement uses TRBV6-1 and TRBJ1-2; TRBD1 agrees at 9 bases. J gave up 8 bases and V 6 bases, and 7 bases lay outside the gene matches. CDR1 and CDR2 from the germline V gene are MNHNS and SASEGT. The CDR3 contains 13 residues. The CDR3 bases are TGTGCCAGCAGGGCGGGACAGGGAGGAGGCTACACCTTC. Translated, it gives CASRAGQGGGYTF.

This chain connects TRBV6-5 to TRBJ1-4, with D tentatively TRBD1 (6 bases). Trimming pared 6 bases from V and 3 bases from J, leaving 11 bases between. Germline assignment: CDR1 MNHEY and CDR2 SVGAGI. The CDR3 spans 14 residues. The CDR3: CASRRRQANEKLFF. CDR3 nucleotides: TGTGCCAGCAGAAGGAGACAGGCTAATGAAAAACTGTTTTTT.

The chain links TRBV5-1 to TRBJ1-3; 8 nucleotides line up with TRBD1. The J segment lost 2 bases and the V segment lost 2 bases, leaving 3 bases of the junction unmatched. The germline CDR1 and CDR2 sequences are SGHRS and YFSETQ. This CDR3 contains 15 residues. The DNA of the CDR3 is TGCGCCAGCAGCTTCCAGGGGGCGGCTGGAAACACCATATATTTT. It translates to CASSFQGAAGNTIYF. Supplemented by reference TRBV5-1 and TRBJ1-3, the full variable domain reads KAGVTQTPRYLIKTRGQQVTLSCSPISGHRSVSWYQQTPGQGLQFLFEYFSETQRNKGNFPGRFSGRQFSNSRSEMNVSTLELGDSALYLCASSFQGAAGNTIYFGEGSWLTVV.

The CDR3: CASKAGSNSPLHF. CDR3 DNA sequence: TGTGCCAGCAAGGCAGGCTCCAATTCACCCCTCCACTTT. V is TRBV28 and J is TRBJ1-6; D call uncertain. Germline CDR1 and CDR2: MDHEN and SYDVKM. The CDR3 covers 13 residues. V was shortened by 7 bases and J by 7 bases, with 11 bases between the two germline ends.

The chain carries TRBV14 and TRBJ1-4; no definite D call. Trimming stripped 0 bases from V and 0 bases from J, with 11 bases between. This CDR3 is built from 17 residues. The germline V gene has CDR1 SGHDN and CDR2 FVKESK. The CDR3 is CASSQDFRRSTNEKLFF. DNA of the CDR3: TGTGCCAGCAGCCAAGACTTTCGGAGGTCAACTAATGAAAAACTGTTTTTT.

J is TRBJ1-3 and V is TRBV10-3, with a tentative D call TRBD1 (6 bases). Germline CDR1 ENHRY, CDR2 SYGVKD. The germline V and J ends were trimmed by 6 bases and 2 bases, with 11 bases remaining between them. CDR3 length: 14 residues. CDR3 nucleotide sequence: TGTGCCATCAGACTGACAGGAGCTGGAAACACCATATATTTT. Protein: CAIRLTGAGNTIYF.

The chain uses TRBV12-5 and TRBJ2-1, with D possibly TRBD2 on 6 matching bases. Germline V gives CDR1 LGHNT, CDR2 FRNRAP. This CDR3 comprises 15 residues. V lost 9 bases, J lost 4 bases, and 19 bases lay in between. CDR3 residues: CASAPADSGYNEQFF. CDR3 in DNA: TGTGCTAGCGCTCCCGCCGATAGCGGTTACAATGAGCAGTTCTTC. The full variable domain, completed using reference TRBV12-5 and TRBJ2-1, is DARVTQTPRHKVTEMGQEVTMRCQPILGHNTVFWYRQTMMQGLELLAYFRNRAPLDDSGMPKDRFSAEMPDATLATLKIQPSEPRDSAVYFCASAPADSGYNEQFFGPGTRLTVL.

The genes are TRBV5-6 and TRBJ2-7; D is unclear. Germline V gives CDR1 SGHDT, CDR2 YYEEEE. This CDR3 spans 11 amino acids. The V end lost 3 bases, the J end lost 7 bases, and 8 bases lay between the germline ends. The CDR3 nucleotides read TGTGCCAGCAGCTCGGAGTGGGAGCAGTACTTC. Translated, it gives CASSSEWEQYF. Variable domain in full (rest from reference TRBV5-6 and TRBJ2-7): DAGVTQSPTHLIKTRGQQVTLRCSPKSGHDTVSWYQQALGQGPQFIFQYYEEEERQRGNFPDRFSGHQFPNYSSELNVNALLLGDSALYLCASSSEWEQYFGPGTRLTVT.

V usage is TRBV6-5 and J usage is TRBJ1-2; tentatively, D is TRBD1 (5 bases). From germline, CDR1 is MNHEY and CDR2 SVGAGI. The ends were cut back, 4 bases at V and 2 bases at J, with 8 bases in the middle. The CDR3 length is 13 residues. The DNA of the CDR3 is TGTGCCAGCAGTTTGGCAGGGAACTATGGCTACACCTTC. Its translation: CASSLAGNYGYTF.

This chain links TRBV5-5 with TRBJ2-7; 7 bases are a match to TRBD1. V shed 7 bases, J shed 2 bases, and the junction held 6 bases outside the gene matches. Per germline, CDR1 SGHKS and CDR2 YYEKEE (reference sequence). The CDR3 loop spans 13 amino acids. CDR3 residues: CASSDRSTYEQYF. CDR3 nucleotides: TGTGCCAGCTCGGACAGGTCAACCTACGAGCAGTACTTC.

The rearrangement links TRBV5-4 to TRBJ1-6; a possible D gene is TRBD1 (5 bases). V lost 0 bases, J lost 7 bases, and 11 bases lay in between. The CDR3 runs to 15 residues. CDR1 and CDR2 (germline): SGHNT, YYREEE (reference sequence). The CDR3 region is CASSLATGGNSPLHF. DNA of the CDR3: TGTGCCAGCAGCTTGGCCACGGGGGGGAATTCACCCCTCCACTTT.